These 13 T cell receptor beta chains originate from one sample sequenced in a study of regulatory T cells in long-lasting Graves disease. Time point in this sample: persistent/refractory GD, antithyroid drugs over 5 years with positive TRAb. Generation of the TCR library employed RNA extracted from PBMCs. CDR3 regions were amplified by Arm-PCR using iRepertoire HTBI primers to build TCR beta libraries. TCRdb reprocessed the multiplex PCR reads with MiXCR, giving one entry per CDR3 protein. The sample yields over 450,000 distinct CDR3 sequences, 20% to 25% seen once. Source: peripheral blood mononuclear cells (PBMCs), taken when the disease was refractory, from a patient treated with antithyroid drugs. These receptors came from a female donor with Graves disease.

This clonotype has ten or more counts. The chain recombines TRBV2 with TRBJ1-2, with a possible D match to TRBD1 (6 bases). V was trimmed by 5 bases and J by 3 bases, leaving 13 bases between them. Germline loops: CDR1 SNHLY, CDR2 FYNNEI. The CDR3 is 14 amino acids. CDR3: CASSTQGQDYGYTF. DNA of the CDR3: TGTGCCAGCAGTACACAGGGTCAGGACTATGGCTACACCTTC.

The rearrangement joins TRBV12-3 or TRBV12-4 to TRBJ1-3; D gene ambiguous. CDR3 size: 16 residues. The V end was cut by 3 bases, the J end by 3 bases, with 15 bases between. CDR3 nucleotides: TGTGCCAGCAGTTTGGCTTCTCGGCTGGTTGGAAACACCATATATTTT. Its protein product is CASSLASRLVGNTIYF.

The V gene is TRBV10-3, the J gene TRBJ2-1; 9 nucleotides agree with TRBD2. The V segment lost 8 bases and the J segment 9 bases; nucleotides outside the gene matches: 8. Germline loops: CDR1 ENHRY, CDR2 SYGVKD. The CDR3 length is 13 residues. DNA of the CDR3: TGTGCCATCGGAGGGGGCGGGAGGGGTGAGCAGTTCTTC. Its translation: CAIGGGGRGEQFF.

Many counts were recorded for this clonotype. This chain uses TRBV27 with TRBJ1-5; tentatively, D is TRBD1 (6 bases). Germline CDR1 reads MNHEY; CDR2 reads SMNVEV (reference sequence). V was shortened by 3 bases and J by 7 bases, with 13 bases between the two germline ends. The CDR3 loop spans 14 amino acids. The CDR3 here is CASSFAGGRQPQHF. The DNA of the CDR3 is TGTGCCAGCAGTTTTGCGGGGGGCAGGCAGCCCCAGCATTTT.

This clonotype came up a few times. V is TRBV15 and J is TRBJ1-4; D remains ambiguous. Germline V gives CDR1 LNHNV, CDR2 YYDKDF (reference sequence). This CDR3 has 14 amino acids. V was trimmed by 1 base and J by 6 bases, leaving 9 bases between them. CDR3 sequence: CATSRAQDHEKLFF. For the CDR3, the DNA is TGTGCCACCAGCAGAGCGCAGGACCATGAAAAACTGTTTTTT.

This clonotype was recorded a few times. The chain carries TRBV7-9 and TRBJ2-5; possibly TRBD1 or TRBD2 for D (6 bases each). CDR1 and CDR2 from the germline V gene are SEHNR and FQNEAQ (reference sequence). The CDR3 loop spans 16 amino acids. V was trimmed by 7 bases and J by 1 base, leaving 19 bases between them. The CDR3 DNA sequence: TGTGCCAGCATTGCCCTCGGGGGCGCCCCCCAAGAGACCCAGTACTTC. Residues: CASIALGGAPQETQYF. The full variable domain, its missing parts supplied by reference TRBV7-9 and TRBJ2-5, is DTGVSQNPRHKITKRGQNVTFRCDPISEHNRLYWYRQTLGQGPEFLTYFQNEAQLEKSRLLSDRFSAERPKGSFSTLEIQRTEQGDSAMYLCASIALGGAPQETQYFGPGTRLLVL.

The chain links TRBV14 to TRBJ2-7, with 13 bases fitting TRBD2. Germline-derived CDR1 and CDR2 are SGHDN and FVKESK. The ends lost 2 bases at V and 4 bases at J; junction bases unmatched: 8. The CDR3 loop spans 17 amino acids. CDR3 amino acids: CASSQLWTSGRSYEQYF. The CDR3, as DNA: TGTGCCAGCAGCCAACTATGGACTAGCGGGAGATCTTACGAGCAGTACTTC.

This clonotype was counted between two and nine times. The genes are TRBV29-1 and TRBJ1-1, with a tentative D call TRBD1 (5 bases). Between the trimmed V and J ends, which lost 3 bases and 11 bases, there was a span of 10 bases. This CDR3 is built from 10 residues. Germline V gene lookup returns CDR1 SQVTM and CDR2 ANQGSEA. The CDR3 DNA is TGCAGCGTTGACATAGGGGTGGCTTTCTTT. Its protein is CSVDIGVAFF.

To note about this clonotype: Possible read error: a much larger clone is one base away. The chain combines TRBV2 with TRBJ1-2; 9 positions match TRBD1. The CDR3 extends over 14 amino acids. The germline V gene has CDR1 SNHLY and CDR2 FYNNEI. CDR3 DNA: TGTGCCGGCAGGGCACAGGGGGCCCACTATGGCTACACCTTC. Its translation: CAGRAQGAHYGYTF.

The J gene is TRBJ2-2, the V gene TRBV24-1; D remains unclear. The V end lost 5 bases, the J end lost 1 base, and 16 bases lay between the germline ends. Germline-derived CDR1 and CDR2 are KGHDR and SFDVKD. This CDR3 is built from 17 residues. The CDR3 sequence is CATSAAITDWNTGELFF. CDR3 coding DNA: TGTGCCACCAGTGCCGCAATTACCGACTGGAACACCGGGGAGCTGTTTTTT.

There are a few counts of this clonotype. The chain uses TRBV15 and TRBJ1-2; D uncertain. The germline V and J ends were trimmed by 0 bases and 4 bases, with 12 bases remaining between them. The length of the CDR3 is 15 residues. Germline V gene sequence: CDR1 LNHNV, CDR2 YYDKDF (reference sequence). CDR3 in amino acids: CATSRDNSRIYGYTF. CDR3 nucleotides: TGTGCCACCAGCAGAGACAACAGCAGGATCTATGGCTACACCTTC.

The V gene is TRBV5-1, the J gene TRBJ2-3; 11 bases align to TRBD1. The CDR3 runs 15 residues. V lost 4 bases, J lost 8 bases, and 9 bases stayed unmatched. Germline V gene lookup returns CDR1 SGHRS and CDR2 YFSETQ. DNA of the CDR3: TGCGCCAGCAGCCTGGGACAGGGGGAAAGGGGTACGCAGTATTTT. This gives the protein CASSLGQGERGTQYF.

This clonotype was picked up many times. DNA for the CDR3: TGTGCCAGCAGCGTCTCATGGGGTCGTCAAGAGACCCAGTACTTC. It yields the protein CASSVSWGRQETQYF. J is TRBJ2-5 and V is TRBV7-8; D not resolved. Germline CDR1 is SGHVS and CDR2 is FQNEAQ. V gave up 5 bases and J gave up 2 bases, with 15 bases separating them. The CDR3 runs to 15 residues.